Described below is a single T cell receptor beta chain sequence and its context. The sample is drawn from a study of control samples from healthy donors and cancer patients. Repertoires were generated with immunoSEQ multiplex PCR, while TCRdb's copy carries only in-frame clones and drops some. This sample has approximately 120,000 clones, with 90% found just once. The receptor was derived from a human donor in good health. The donor label of this sample is uncertain. Sequenced material: blood.

Written as DNA, the CDR3 is TGCAGTGCTAGTAACGAGGACGTAGCCAAAAACATTCAGTACTTC. This gives the protein CSASNEDVAKNIQYF. The chain recombines TRBV20-1 with TRBJ2-4; no clear D. Looked up from germline, CDR1 is DFQATT and CDR2 is SNEGSKA (reference sequence). V was clipped by 3 bases and J by 0 bases, with 12 bases between them. The CDR3 has 15 amino acids.